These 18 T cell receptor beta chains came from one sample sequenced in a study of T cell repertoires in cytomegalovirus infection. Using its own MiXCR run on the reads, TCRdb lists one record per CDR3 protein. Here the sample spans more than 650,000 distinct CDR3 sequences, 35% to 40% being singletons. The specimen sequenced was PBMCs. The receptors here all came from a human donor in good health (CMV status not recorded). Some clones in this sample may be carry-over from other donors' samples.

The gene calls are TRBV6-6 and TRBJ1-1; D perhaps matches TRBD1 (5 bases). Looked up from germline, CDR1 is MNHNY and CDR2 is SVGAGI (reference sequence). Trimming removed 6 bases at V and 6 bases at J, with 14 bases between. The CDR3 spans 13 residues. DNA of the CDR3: TGTGCCAGCAGGGGAGACAGAATCTCTGAAGCTTTCTTT. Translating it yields CASRGDRISEAFF.

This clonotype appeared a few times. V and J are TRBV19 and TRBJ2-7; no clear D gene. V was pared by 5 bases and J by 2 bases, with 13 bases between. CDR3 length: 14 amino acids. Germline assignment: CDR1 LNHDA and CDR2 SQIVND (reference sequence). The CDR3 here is CASSPGRATYEQYF. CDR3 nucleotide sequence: TGTGCCAGTAGTCCCGGTAGGGCTACCTACGAGCAGTACTTC.

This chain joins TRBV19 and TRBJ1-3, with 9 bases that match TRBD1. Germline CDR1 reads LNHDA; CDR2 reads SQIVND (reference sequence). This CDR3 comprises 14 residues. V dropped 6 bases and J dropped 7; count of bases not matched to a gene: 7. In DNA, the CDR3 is TGTGCCAGTAGATGGACAGGGGCGCGGAACACCATATATTTT. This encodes CASRWTGARNTIYF. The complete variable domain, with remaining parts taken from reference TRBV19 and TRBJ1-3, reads DGGITQSPKYLFRKEGQNVTLSCEQNLNHDAMYWYRQDPGQGLRLIYYSQIVNDFQKGDIAEGYSVSREKKESFPLTVTSAQKNPTAFYLCASRWTGARNTIYFGEGSWLTVV.

In DNA form, the CDR3 reads TGTGCCAGCAGCTTAAGAAGAGGGTTTGAGCAGTACTTC. Translated: CASSLRRGFEQYF. The rearrangement uses TRBV7-3 and TRBJ2-7; TRBD2 might be the D (5 bases). The CDR3 is 13 residues long. Looked up from germline, CDR1 is SGHTA and CDR2 is FQGTGA. With 1 base removed from V and 7 bases from J, the gap between germline ends came to 11 bases.

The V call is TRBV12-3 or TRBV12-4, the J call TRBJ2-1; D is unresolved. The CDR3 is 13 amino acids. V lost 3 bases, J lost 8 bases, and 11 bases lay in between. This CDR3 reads CASSFVHGDEQFF. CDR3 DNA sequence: TGTGCCAGCAGTTTTGTTCACGGCGATGAGCAGTTCTTC.

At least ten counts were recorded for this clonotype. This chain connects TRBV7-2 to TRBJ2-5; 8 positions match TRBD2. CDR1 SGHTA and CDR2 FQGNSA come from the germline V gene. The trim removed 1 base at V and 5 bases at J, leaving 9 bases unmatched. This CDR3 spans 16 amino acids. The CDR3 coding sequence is TGTGCCAGCAGCTTAGTCACGGGAGGGCCAGGGGAGACCCAGTACTTC. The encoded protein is CASSLVTGGPGETQYF.

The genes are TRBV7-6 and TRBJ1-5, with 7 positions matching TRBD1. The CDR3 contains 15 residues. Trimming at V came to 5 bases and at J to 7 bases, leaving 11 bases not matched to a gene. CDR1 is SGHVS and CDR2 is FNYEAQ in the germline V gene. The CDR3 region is CASSPQGNIGQPQHF. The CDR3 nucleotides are TGTGCCAGCAGCCCACAGGGGAATATCGGCCAGCCCCAGCATTTT.

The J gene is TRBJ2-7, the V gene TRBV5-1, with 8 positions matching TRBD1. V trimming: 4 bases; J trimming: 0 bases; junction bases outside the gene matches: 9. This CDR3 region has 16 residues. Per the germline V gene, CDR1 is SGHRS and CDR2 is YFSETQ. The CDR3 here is CASSISGGLPSYEQYF. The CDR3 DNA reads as TGCGCCAGCAGCATCTCAGGGGGCCTTCCCTCCTACGAGCAGTACTTC.

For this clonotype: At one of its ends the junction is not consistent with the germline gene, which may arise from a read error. The DNA for the CDR3 is TGTGCGAGCAGCGTATCTTCGGGTAGCAATCAGCCCCAGCATTTT. This encodes CASSVSSGSNQPQHF. The rearrangement uses TRBV9 and TRBJ1-5; D unclear. Germline lookup yields CDR1 SGDLS and CDR2 YYNGEE. The CDR3 extends over 15 amino acids.

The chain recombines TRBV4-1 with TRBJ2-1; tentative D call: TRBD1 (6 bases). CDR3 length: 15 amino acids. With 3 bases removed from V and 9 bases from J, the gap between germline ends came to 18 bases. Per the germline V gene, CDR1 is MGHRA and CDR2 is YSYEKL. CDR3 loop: CASSQGAGTTGEQFF. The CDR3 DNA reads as TGCGCCAGCAGCCAGGGGGCCGGGACCACAGGTGAGCAGTTCTTC.

The CDR3 loop reads CATSRGDTPSSSTDTQYF. The CDR3 DNA reads as TGTGCCACCAGCAGAGGGGACACTCCATCCTCGAGCACAGATACGCAGTATTTT. V is TRBV15 and J is TRBJ2-3; D perhaps matches TRBD1 (6 bases). Germline loops: CDR1 LNHNV, CDR2 YYDKDF (reference sequence). Trimming pared 1 base from V and 0 bases from J, leaving 17 bases between. This CDR3 is built from 18 residues.

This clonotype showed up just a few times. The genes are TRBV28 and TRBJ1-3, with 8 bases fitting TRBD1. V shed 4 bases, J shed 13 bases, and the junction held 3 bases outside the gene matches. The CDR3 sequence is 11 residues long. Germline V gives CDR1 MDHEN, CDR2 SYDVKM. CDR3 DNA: TGTGCCAGCAGTTACCGGACAGGGATATATTTT. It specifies CASSYRTGIYF.

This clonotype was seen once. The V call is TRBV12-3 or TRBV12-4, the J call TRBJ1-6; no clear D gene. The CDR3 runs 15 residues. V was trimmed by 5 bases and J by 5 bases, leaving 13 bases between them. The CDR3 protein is CASSPRSLHNSPLHF. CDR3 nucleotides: TGTGCCAGCAGTCCCAGGTCCCTTCATAATTCACCCCTCCACTTT.

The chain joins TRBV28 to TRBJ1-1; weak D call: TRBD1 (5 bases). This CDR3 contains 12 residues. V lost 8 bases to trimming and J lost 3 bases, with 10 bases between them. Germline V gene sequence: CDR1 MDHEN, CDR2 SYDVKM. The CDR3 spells CASWGSDTEAFF. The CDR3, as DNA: TGTGCCAGCTGGGGCTCGGACACTGAAGCTTTCTTT.

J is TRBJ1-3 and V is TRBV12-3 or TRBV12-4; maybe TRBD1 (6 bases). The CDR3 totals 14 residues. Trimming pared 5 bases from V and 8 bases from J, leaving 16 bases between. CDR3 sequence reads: CASSRTVGLDTIYF. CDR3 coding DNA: TGTGCCAGCAGTCGGACAGTGGGATTGGACACCATATATTTT.

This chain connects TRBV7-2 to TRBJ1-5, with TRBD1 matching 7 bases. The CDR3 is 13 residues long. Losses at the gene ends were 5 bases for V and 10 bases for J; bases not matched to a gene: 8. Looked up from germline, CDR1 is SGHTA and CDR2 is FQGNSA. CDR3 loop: CASSILQGFPQHF. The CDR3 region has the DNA TGTGCCAGCAGCATACTACAGGGGTTTCCCCAGCATTTT.

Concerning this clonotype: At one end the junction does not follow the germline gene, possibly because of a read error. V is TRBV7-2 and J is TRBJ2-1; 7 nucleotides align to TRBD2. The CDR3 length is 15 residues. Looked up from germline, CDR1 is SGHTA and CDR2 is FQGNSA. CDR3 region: CDSSLVAGPWSEQFF. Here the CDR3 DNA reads TGTGACAGCAGCTTAGTAGCGGGCCCGTGGAGTGAGCAGTTCTTC.

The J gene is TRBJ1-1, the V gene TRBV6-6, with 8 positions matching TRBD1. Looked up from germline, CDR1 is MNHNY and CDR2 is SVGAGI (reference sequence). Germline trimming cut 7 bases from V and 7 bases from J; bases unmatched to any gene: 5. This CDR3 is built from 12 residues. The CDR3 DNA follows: TGTGCCAGCACCAGAGGACAGGGTGAAGCTTTCTTT. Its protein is CASTRGQGEAFF.